This T cell receptor beta chain originates from a study of T cell repertoires in cytomegalovirus infection. Study-level information: The public TCR beta signatures pointed to both CMV infection and matching HLA type. Study findings and constraints: Predominance within the ex vivo response was attributable to HLA-C-restricted CMV-specific TCR beta clonotypes.

V lost 5 bases and J lost 3, with 19 bases in between. This CDR3 spans 16 amino acids. Germline V gene sequence: CDR1 SGHVS, CDR2 FQNEAQ. This clonotype came up many times. Antigen unknown. TCRdb called the reads again in MiXCR, with one record for every CDR3 protein. The sample has more than 30,000 distinct CDR3 sequences; roughly 49% are singletons. V gene TRBV7-8 combines with J gene TRBJ1-1; D gene unclear. The source material was CD8+ T cells from cultured PBMCs, sampled from culture after CMV antigen stimulation. This TCR came from a human donor in good health (CMV status not recorded). Some clones in this sample may be carry-over from other donors' samples. DNA for the CDR3: TGTGCCAGCAGCCTCCCGACAAGCTCGGTTTACACTGAAGCTTTCTTT. Its protein product is CASSLPTSSVYTEAFF.